This T cell receptor (beta chain) was captured by sequencing in a study of T cell responses to AZD1222 COVID-19 vaccine. Whole-study findings and limits: Repertoire collection took place solely once the T cell response had peaked. Clonal diversity was possibly underestimated, and white British individuals and females predominated among donors. Targets within unmutated variant regions were reportedly found for nearly half of spike-specific TCRs.

TCRdb's table, derived via immunoSEQ multiplex PCR, lists solely in-frame clones and lacks some. The table records about 180,000 clones, 88% of them present only once. In the case of this clone: Its antigen is as yet unknown.

The starting material was peripheral blood, obtained 28 days after the second AZD1222 dose. The TCR sequence derives from an adult who received the AZD1222 COVID-19 vaccine.

This chain's CDR3 is CASSSTSPGTEAGGYTF. The CDR3 DNA follows: TGTGCCAGCAGCTCTACCTCCCCCGGGACAGAAGCTGGGGGCTACACCTTC. The chain recombines TRBV11-3 with TRBJ1-2; 7 bases line up with TRBD1. With 4 bases clipped from V and 8 bases from J, the junction kept 19 bases outside the gene matches. The CDR3 is 17 amino acids. CDR1 SGHNT and CDR2 YENEEA come from the germline V gene.